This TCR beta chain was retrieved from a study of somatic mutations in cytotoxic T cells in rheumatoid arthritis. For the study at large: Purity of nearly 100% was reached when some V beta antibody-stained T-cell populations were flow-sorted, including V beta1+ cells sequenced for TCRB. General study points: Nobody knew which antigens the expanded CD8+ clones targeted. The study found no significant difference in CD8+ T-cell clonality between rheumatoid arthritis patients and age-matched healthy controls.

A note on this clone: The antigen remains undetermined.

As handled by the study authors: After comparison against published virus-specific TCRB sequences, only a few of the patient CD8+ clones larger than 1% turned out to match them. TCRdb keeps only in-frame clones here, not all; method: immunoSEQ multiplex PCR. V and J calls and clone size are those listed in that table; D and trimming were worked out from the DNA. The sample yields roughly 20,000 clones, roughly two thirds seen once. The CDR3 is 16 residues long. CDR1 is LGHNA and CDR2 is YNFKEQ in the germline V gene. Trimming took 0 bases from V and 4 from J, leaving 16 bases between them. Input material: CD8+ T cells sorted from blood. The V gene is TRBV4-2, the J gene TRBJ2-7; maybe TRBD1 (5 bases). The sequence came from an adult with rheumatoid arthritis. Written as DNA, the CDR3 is TGTGCCAGCAGCCAAGACGATTTGACAGTTTCTTACGAGCAGTACTTC. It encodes CASSQDDLTVSYEQYF.